The clone carrying this TCR beta chain appeared a few times. The V gene's germline CDR1 is SGHRS and CDR2 YFSETQ. This CDR3 has 14 residues. V lost 0 bases to trimming and J lost 4 bases, with 11 bases between them. This sample was taken from a study of T-cell reconstitution after alpha-beta-depleted transplantation in children. Construction of the TCRbeta library involved unique molecular identifiers. TCRdb reprocessed the PCR reads with MiXCR, giving one entry per CDR3 protein. The sample holds some 300,000 distinct CDR3 sequences; 10% are singletons and the top ten take under 3%. The sequence came from a human donor who donated a stem cell graft to a child with acute lymphoblastic leukemia. The sample was PBMCs from the stem cell graft donor, taken from the stem cell graft. The chain combines TRBV5-1 with TRBJ2-7; tentative D call: TRBD2 (5 bases). The CDR3 DNA follows: TGCGCCAGCAGCTTGGCGGGGAGTGAATACGAGCAGTACTTC. Its protein product is CASSLAGSEYEQYF.